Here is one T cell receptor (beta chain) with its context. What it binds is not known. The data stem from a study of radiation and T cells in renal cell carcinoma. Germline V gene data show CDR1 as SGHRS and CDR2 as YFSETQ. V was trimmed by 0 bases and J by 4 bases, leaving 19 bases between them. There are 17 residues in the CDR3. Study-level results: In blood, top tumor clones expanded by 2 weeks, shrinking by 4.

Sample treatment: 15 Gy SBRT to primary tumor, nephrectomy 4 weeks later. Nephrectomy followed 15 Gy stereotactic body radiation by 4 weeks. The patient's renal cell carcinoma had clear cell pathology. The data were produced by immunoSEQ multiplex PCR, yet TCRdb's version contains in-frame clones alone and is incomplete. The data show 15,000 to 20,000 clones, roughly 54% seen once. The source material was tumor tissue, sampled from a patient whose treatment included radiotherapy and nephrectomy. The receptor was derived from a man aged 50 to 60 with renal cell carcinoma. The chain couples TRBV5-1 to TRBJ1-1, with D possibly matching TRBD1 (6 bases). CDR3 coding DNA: TGCGCCAGCAGCTTGGCCCAATACAGGGTCCGGGGCACTGAAGCTTTCTTT. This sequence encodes CASSLAQYRVRGTEAFF.